These 24 T cell receptor beta chains share one sample of origin, sequenced in a study of neurological immune-mediated disorders (dated by TCRdb to about 2019). The library came from 5' RACE. TCRdb records Illumina HiSeq 2500 as the sequencer. The public reads were reanalyzed by TCRdb: fastp trimming at Q25, MiXCR alignment, in-frame beta chains only. One record per CDR3 amino acid sequence lists the most common genes and DNA. The sample table lists tens of thousands of distinct CDR3 sequences, roughly 15% of them with a count of one. The ten largest clones capture 25% to 30% of the sample. The specimen was PBMCs. The receptor set was obtained from a man between 65 and 85 years old in good health.

This clonotype was seen repeatedly, ten times or more. The rearrangement joins TRBV7-9 to TRBJ2-7, with no clear D. Germline CDR1 reads SEHNR; CDR2 reads FQNEAQ (reference sequence). V shed 5 bases and J shed 0 bases, with 5 bases lying between them. This CDR3 has 12 residues. The CDR3 here is CASSPASYEQYF. The CDR3 DNA reads as TGTGCCAGCAGCCCCGCCTCCTACGAGCAGTACTTC. The variable domain in full, with the rest retrieved from reference TRBV7-9 and TRBJ2-7, is DTGVSQNPRHKITKRGQNVTFRCDPISEHNRLYWYRQTLGQGPEFLTYFQNEAQLEKSRLLSDRFSAERPKGSFSTLEIQRTEQGDSAMYLCASSPASYEQYFGPGTRLTVT.

Many counts were recorded for this clonotype. This sequence joins TRBV4-3 and TRBJ2-6; D not resolved. Trimming left V 3 bases short and J 0 bases short, with 6 bases between. This CDR3 is 15 amino acids long. The germline V gene encodes CDR1 LGHNA and CDR2 YSLEER. The CDR3 protein is CASSHQSSGANVLTF. The CDR3 nucleotides are TGCGCCAGCAGCCATCAATCCTCTGGGGCCAACGTCCTGACTTTC.

J is TRBJ2-7 and V is TRBV7-6; 7 bases match TRBD1. CDR3 size: 17 residues. V shed 5 bases and J 4 bases; nucleotides not matched to a gene: 17. Germline V gene sequence: CDR1 SGHVS, CDR2 FNYEAQ. For the CDR3, the DNA is TGTGCCAGCAGCCCATCTCAGAAAGACAGGGCAACATACGAGCAGTACTTC. This gives the protein CASSPSQKDRATYEQYF.

To note about this clonotype: This clone may be a read error of a much larger clone one base away. The chain is built from TRBV21-1 and TRBJ1-5. TRBV21-1 is marked as a pseudogene. The CDR3 contains 18 residues. Written as DNA, the CDR3 is TGTGCCAACAGCAAAGGGGAGCAGCAACCCTTCAGCAATCAGCCCCAGCATTTT. Translated: CANSKGEQQPFSNQPQHF.

Only one count was recorded for this clonotype. V gene TRBV27 combines with J gene TRBJ2-7; D might be TRBD1 (6 bases). This CDR3 has 14 amino acids. The germline V and J ends were trimmed by 6 bases and 0 bases, with 12 bases remaining between them. In germline, CDR1 is MNHEY, CDR2 SMNVEV (reference sequence). The CDR3 DNA sequence: TGTGCCAGCAGCCCAACAGGGAGCTCCTACGAGCAGTACTTC. Translation: CASSPTGSSYEQYF.

The rearrangement links TRBV5-6 to TRBJ1-1; D is unresolved. The CDR3 runs to 15 residues. Trimming took 5 bases from V and 3 from J, leaving 17 bases between them. The germline CDR1 and CDR2 sequences are SGHDT and YYEEEE. As DNA, the CDR3 is TGTGCCAGCAGACCAGTACGGGTGGGTGACACTGAAGCTTTCTTT. It encodes CASRPVRVGDTEAFF.

This clonotype showed up many times. The chain carries TRBV16 and TRBJ1-4, with TRBD1 as a possible D gene (5 bases). CDR1 is KGHSY, CDR2 FQNENV, per germline. The CDR3 totals 15 residues. The V end lost 1 base, the J end lost 8 bases, and 14 bases lay between the germline ends. This CDR3 reads CASSQLTGEKEKLFF. The DNA for the CDR3 is TGTGCCAGCAGCCAATTGACGGGGGAAAAGGAAAAACTGTTTTTT.

This clonotype was detected ten times or more. The genes are TRBV20-1 and TRBJ2-5; 7 bases are a match to TRBD1. The CDR3 totals 13 residues. Trimming at V came to 6 bases and at J to 5 bases, leaving 9 bases not matched to a gene. Per the germline V gene, CDR1 is DFQATT and CDR2 is SNEGSKA (reference sequence). This CDR3 is CSAGGQVEETQYF. Written as DNA, the CDR3 is TGCAGTGCGGGTGGACAGGTCGAGGAGACCCAGTACTTC.

Many counts were recorded for this clonotype. The rearrangement joins TRBV28 to TRBJ2-7; D is unresolved. CDR1 and CDR2 from the germline V gene are MDHEN and SYDVKM. V lost 6 bases and J 6 bases, leaving 12 bases between the germline ends. This CDR3 region has 12 residues. CDR3 in DNA: TGTGCCAGCAGGTCGGAACTCTTCGAGCAGTACTTC. Translating it yields CASRSELFEQYF.

Comments on this clonotype: The junction departs from the called germline gene at one end, perhaps through a read error. The chain uses TRBV4-2 and TRBJ2-2; 7 bases match TRBD2. There are 17 residues in the CDR3. Germline CDR1 and CDR2: LGHNA and YNFKEQ. CDR3 amino acids: CASSPQGSGGNTGEMFF. Here the CDR3 DNA reads TGTGCCAGTAGCCCCCAAGGGTCGGGGGGTAACACCGGGGAGATGTTTTTT.

There are many counts of this clonotype. The chain combines TRBV7-6 with TRBJ2-1, with D perhaps matching TRBD1 (5 bases). CDR3 length: 18 residues. Germline CDR1 and CDR2: SGHVS and FNYEAQ. The V gene lost 4 bases and the J gene lost 0 bases, with 19 bases spanning the gap. The CDR3 region has the DNA TGTGCCAGCAGCTCATTGGGATTACAGGCTAGCTCCTACAATGAGCAGTTCTTC. This encodes CASSSLGLQASSYNEQFF.

This clonotype was counted ten times or more. This chain links TRBV6-5 with TRBJ1-2; D may be TRBD1 (5 bases). Germline loops: CDR1 MNHEY, CDR2 SVGAGI. This CDR3 spans 15 amino acids. Trimming took off 9 bases at V and 6 bases at J, with 23 bases between the two ends. Here the CDR3 DNA reads TGTGCCAGTCAATCAACCGGGCAGGGAGTCGATGGCTACACCTTC. Its translation is CASQSTGQGVDGYTF.

This clonotype was counted at least ten times. The chain carries TRBV5-1 and TRBJ2-7; D possibly matches TRBD1 or TRBD2 (5 bases each). V shed 4 bases and J shed 0 bases, with 17 bases lying between them. CDR1 SGHRS and CDR2 YFSETQ come from the germline V gene. The CDR3 has 16 amino acids. The CDR3 bases are TGCGCCAGCAGCGTACAAAGGGACCCGAGCTCCTACGAGCAGTACTTC. Encoded protein: CASSVQRDPSSYEQYF.

The chain has TRBV7-6 and TRBJ2-7; D not resolved. The CDR3 has 13 residues. Trimming cost V 5 bases and J 9 bases, with 17 bases left between them. In germline, CDR1 is SGHVS, CDR2 FNYEAQ. CDR3 residues: CASSPDRGAGQYF. The CDR3 region has the DNA TGTGCCAGCAGCCCCGACCGCGGAGCCGGGCAGTACTTC.

Many counts were recorded for this clonotype. The V gene is TRBV20-1, the J gene TRBJ2-7; D tentatively fits TRBD1 or TRBD2 (5 bases each). Germline V gene sequence: CDR1 DFQATT, CDR2 SNEGSKA (reference sequence). V shed 3 bases and J shed 4 bases, with 19 bases lying between them. CDR3 length equals 15 residues. Here the CDR3 reads CSASIWQAGGYEQYF. The CDR3 DNA reads as TGCAGTGCTAGTATCTGGCAGGCTGGGGGATACGAGCAGTACTTC.

In its sample, this clonotype was seen a few times. This chain joins TRBV2 and TRBJ1-1; no definite D call. This CDR3 has 14 amino acids. V dropped 7 bases and J dropped 7 bases, with 19 bases sitting between them. Germline CDR1 is SNHLY and CDR2 is FYNNEI. The CDR3 DNA reads TGTGCCAGCAACACAGACCTTTGGGATATTGAAGCTTTCTTT. Translated: CASNTDLWDIEAFF. The whole variable domain, remainder taken from reference TRBV2 and TRBJ1-1, is EPEVTQTPSHQVTQMGQEVILRCVPISNHLYFYWYRQILGQKVEFLVSFYNNEISEKSEIFDDQFSVERPDGSNFTLKIRSTKLEDSAMYFCASNTDLWDIEAFFGQGTRLTVV.

This clonotype was found many times. The chain carries TRBV6-5 and TRBJ2-7; D remains ambiguous. CDR1 and CDR2 from the germline V gene are MNHEY and SVGAGI. The CDR3 runs to 14 residues. V was cut by 6 bases and J by 0 bases, with 12 bases left in between. The CDR3 region has the DNA TGTGCCAGCAGGACAACATACAGCTCCTACGAGCAGTACTTC. It encodes CASRTTYSSYEQYF.

The rearrangement links TRBV12-3 or TRBV12-4 to TRBJ1-3; 8 positions match TRBD1. CDR3 size: 16 residues. After removal of 6 bases from V and 4 bases from J, the junction contained 11 bases not matched to a gene. CDR3 sequence (DNA): TGTGCCAGCAGCCCGGGACAGGTTCAAACGGGAAACACCATATATTTT. It translates to CASSPGQVQTGNTIYF.

This clonotype was recorded many times. The V gene is TRBV5-5, the J gene TRBJ1-2; D might be TRBD1 (6 bases). This CDR3 is built from 15 residues. Germline values: CDR1 SGHKS, CDR2 YYEKEE (reference sequence). Trimming took off 2 bases at V and 7 bases at J, with 18 bases between the two ends. The CDR3: CASSFLGRGTGGYTF. The CDR3 coding sequence is TGTGCCAGCAGCTTCCTCGGGAGGGGGACGGGTGGCTACACCTTC.

This clonotype was detected ten times or more. The V and J genes are TRBV20-1 and TRBJ1-5; 7 positions agree with TRBD1. The CDR3 has 14 amino acids. Trimming cost V 3 bases and J 2 bases; bases outside gene matches: 4. Germline lookup yields CDR1 DFQATT and CDR2 SNEGSKA (reference sequence). The CDR3 nucleotides read TGCAGTGCTAGGGAGGGGGCAGGCAATCAGCCCCAGCATTTT. This codes for CSAREGAGNQPQHF.

This clonotype showed up many times. The chain links TRBV5-4 to TRBJ1-1, with a possible D match to TRBD1 (5 bases). This CDR3 region has 17 residues. Trimming removed 0 bases from V and 0 bases from J, with 15 bases in between. The germline V gene encodes CDR1 SGHNT and CDR2 YYREEE (reference sequence). This CDR3 is CASSLAAGGDMNTEAFF. DNA for the CDR3: TGTGCCAGCAGCTTGGCGGCGGGAGGGGATATGAACACTGAAGCTTTCTTT.

Details on this clonotype: The junction differs from germline at one of its ends, possibly a read error. J is TRBJ2-3 and V is TRBV9; 10 bases line up with TRBD2. The CDR3 covers 18 residues. Germline V gives CDR1 SGDLS, CDR2 YYNGEE. CDR3 nucleotide sequence: TGCGCCAGCAGCGTAGACCTAGTACTAGCGGGGACACCAGATACGCAGTATTTT. Protein sequence: CASSVDLVLAGTPDTQYF.

This clonotype was counted at least ten times. This sequence joins TRBV12-3 or TRBV12-4 and TRBJ1-2; possibly TRBD1 for D (5 bases). The CDR3 sequence is 14 residues long. V was trimmed by 5 bases and J by 0 bases, leaving 10 bases between them. In DNA, the CDR3 is TGTGCCAGCAGTACCAGGGCCTCTAACTATGGCTACACCTTC. Amino acid sequence: CASSTRASNYGYTF.

This clonotype was counted at least ten times. The chain carries TRBV12-3 or TRBV12-4 and TRBJ2-1, with D hard to call. Trimming left V 4 bases short and J 4 bases short, with 8 bases between. The CDR3 has 13 residues. The CDR3 DNA follows: TGTGCCAGCAGTTCCGTCTCATACAATGAGCAGTTCTTC. This sequence encodes CASSSVSYNEQFF.